This is a list of T cell receptor beta chains from one sample in a study of beta chain features in type 1 diabetes. Here immunoSEQ multiplex PCR was the method, and the copy in TCRdb shows in-frame clones only, minus some. The sample lists around 600,000 clones, 9.5% to 15% occurring once. Sequenced material: naive CD4+ T cells from blood. The receptors originated from a man aged 30-40 years with type 1 diabetes. The CDR3 runs from the conserved cysteine through the conserved F or W. The D gene is left open where the match is weak. Expanded clones are given a class, and other clones once, few, many or no size at all.

j_call	v_call	d_call	clone_size	cdr3_aa	cdr3_nt
TRBJ1-6	TRBV7-2	.	.	CASSQMEDSLTNSPLHF	TGTGCCAGCAGCCAAATGGAGGACAGCCTTACCAATTCACCCCTCCACTTT
TRBJ1-3	TRBV29-1	.	.	CSVRRGASSGNTIYF	TGCAGCGTGAGGCGGGGGGCAAGCTCTGGAAACACCATATATTTT
TRBJ1-2	TRBV7-2	TRBD1	.	CASRDRGHYGYTF	TGTGCCAGCAGAGACAGGGGGCACTATGGCTACACCTTC
TRBJ1-2	TRBV9	TRBD1	few	CASSVGETGVYGYTF	TGTGCCAGCAGCGTAGGAGAGACAGGGGTTTATGGCTACACCTTC
TRBJ1-1	TRBV5-6	.	few	CASSLYGDTEAFF	TGTGCCAGCAGCTTGTACGGGGACACTGAAGCTTTCTTT
TRBJ2-3	TRBV7-8	TRBD2	.	CASSLNGGLITDTQYF	TGTGCCAGCAGCTTAAACGGGGGGTTAATCACAGATACGCAGTATTTT
TRBJ1-2	TRBV28	.	few	CASSSGGYTF	TGTGCCAGCAGTTCTGGTGGCTACACCTTC
TRBJ2-7	TRBV7-9	TRBD1	.	CASSLIGQVLHYEQYF	TGTGCCAGCAGCTTGATTGGACAGGTCCTGCACTACGAGCAGTACTTC
TRBJ2-1	TRBV7-9	.	.	CASSPRGTTINEQFF	TGTGCCAGCAGCCCCCGGGGGACCACTATCAATGAGCAGTTCTTC
TRBJ2-3	TRBV9	.	.	CASSVRASGTDTQYF	TGTGCCAGCAGCGTAAGGGCTAGCGGCACAGATACGCAGTATTTT
TRBJ1-4	TRBV30	.	few	CAAPGPRTEKLFF	TGTGCAGCCCCGGGACCCCGTACTGAAAAACTGTTTTTT
TRBJ2-1	TRBV5-1	TRBD1	few	CASREDGQGPYNEQFF	TGCGCCAGCAGAGAGGACGGACAGGGCCCCTACAATGAGCAGTTCTTC
TRBJ1-4	TRBV9	.	.	CASSVGAEEKLFF	TGTGCCAGCAGCGTGGGGGCGGAGGAAAAACTGTTTTTT
TRBJ2-5	TRBV7-3	.	.	CASSRGLQETQYF	TGTGCCAGCAGCCGGGGCCTGCAAGAGACCCAGTACTTC
TRBJ2-4	TRBV2	TRBD1	few	CASKGGWLAKNIQYF	TGTGCCAGCAAAGGGGGCTGGCTAGCCAAAAACATTCAGTACTTC
TRBJ1-1	TRBV7-9	.	.	CASSFDLNTEAFF	TGTGCCAGCAGCTTTGATCTGAACACTGAAGCTTTCTTT
TRBJ2-7	TRBV27	.	few	CASLPLTMSTSRYEQYF	TGTGCCAGCCTTCCCTTGACAATGAGTACCTCCCGGTACGAGCAGTACTTC
TRBJ1-1	TRBV27	.	few	CASSSLRGTEAFF	TGTGCCAGCAGTTCCCTTCGGGGCACTGAAGCTTTCTTT
TRBJ2-3	TRBV25-1	TRBD1	few	CASSDLPQGAGTDTQYF	TGTGCCAGCAGTGACCTTCCACAGGGGGCAGGGACAGATACGCAGTATTTT
TRBJ2-5	TRBV7-2	.	few	CASSLYQETQYF	TGTGCCAGCAGCCTATACCAAGAGACCCAGTACTTC
TRBJ2-1	TRBV9	.	.	CASSVAGANYNEQFF	TGTGCCAGCAGCGTAGCGGGAGCAAACTACAATGAGCAGTTCTTC
TRBJ1-3	TRBV18	.	.	CASSPRVRSSGNTIYF	TGTGCCAGCTCACCACGGGTCAGGAGCTCTGGAAACACCATATATTTT
TRBJ2-3	TRBV7-2	.	few	CASSSNTDTQYF	TGTGCCAGCAGCTCTAACACAGATACGCAGTATTTT
TRBJ1-1	TRBV29-1	TRBD1	few	CSVIRRQGSEAFF	TGCAGCGTTATTCGGAGACAGGGCTCTGAAGCTTTCTTT
TRBJ2-3	TRBV2	TRBD1	few	CASTRTGADTQYF	TGTGCCAGCACCCGGACAGGGGCAGATACGCAGTATTTT
TRBJ2-7	TRBV6-5	.	.	CASSPTPGYEQYF	TGTGCCAGCAGCCCTACTCCGGGGTACGAGCAGTACTTC
TRBJ2-7	TRBV4-2	TRBD2	few	CASSQGSGGLSYEQYF	TGTGCCAGCAGCCAAGGTAGCGGGGGTCTCTCCTACGAGCAGTACTTC
TRBJ2-2	TRBV29-1	.	few	CSGSGTFNTGELFF	TGCAGCGGCTCCGGGACATTTAACACCGGGGAGCTGTTTTTT
TRBJ2-1	TRBV6-5	TRBD1	few	CASSYSNRGYNEQFF	TGTGCCAGCAGTTACTCGAACAGGGGCTACAATGAGCAGTTCTTC
TRBJ1-5	TRBV18	TRBD1	.	CASSQGDRREPQHF	TGTGCCAGCTCACAGGGGGACAGACGGGAGCCCCAGCATTTT
TRBJ2-7	TRBV4-2	.	.	CASSQGVGHRYEQYF	TGTGCCAGCAGCCAAGGTGTAGGGCACCGCTACGAGCAGTACTTC
TRBJ2-7	TRBV7-2	.	.	CASSLRSEQYF	TGTGCCAGCAGCCTTAGGTCCGAGCAGTACTTC
TRBJ1-2	TRBV5-1	.	.	CASSSTGRGARYGYTF	TGCGCCAGCAGCTCCACCGGGCGGGGGGCGAGATATGGCTACACCTTC
TRBJ2-1	TRBV10-3	.	few	CAISVEQPMDEQFF	TGTGCCATCAGTGTAGAGCAGCCAATGGATGAGCAGTTCTTC
TRBJ2-7	TRBV7-9	.	few	CASSWTNNYEQYF	TGTGCCAGCAGTTGGACTAACAACTACGAGCAGTACTTC
TRBJ1-3	TRBV29-1	.	few	CSVEDRAGATSGNTIYF	TGCAGCGTTGAAGATCGGGCAGGGGCCACCTCTGGAAACACCATATATTTT
TRBJ2-3	TRBV9	.	few	CASSVAGAGVADTQYF	TGTGCCAGCAGCGTAGCAGGGGCCGGTGTTGCAGATACGCAGTATTTT
TRBJ2-7	TRBV28	TRBD1	.	CASSLYRDRGNEQYF	TGTGCCAGCAGTCTATACCGGGACAGGGGAAACGAGCAGTACTTC
TRBJ1-2	TRBV2	.	.	CASSAASSNYGYTF	TGTGCCAGCAGTGCGGCCAGTAGTAACTATGGCTACACCTTC
TRBJ2-3	TRBV6-5	.	few	CASSPLLGTQYF	TGTGCCAGCAGCCCCTTGCTTGGTACGCAGTATTTT
TRBJ1-6	TRBV6-6	.	.	CASSYGEGDSPLHF	TGTGCCAGCAGTTACGGGGAAGGGGATTCACCCCTCCACTTT
TRBJ1-5	TRBV9	.	.	CASSMSGGGNQPQHF	TGTGCCAGCAGCATGAGTGGCGGGGGCAATCAGCCCCAGCATTTT
TRBJ1-2	TRBV19	.	.	CASSRETISNF	TGTGCCAGTAGTAGGGAGACAATCTCCAACTTC
TRBJ1-6	TRBV7-9	TRBD1	.	CASSQDGTGSSPLHF	TGTGCCAGCAGCCAAGATGGGACAGGGAGTTCACCCCTCCACTTT